The entry below describes one T cell receptor beta chain. The authors built TCR beta libraries using iRepertoire HTBI primers and Arm-PCR of CDR3 regions. TCRdb used MiXCR to reprocess the multiplex PCR reads, holding one entry per CDR3 protein. Of about 620,000 distinct CDR3 sequences in the sample, approximately 15% were seen once. The sample comes from a study of regulatory T cells in long-lasting Graves disease. The time point: newly diagnosed GD, antithyroid drugs for less than 3 months. Following extraction of RNA from PBMCs, that RNA was used to make the TCR library. The sample was also reused in another study, on T cells in Graves' hyperthyroidism and ophthalmopathy. That study reports: Clinical symptoms, serum thyroxine, TRAb, thyroid ultrasound and orbital computed tomography informed diagnoses. Most thyroid clonotypes with frequency above 0.001 were detected in blood. Progression to ophthalmopathy was predicted a median of 6.5 months early.

The receptor was derived from a woman aged 30 to 39 with Graves disease. The starting material was peripheral blood mononuclear cells (PBMCs), obtained at new diagnosis, from a patient treated with antithyroid drugs.

CDR3 region: CASSQGQGDAEKLFF. In DNA form, the CDR3 reads TGTGCCAGCAGCCAAGGGCAGGGAGACGCGGAAAAACTGTTTTTT. The V gene is TRBV3-1, the J gene TRBJ1-4; D is perhaps TRBD1 (5 bases). CDR3 length equals 15 residues. V lost 1 base to trimming and J lost 8 bases, with 14 bases between them. The germline CDR1 and CDR2 sequences are LGHDT and YNNKEL (reference sequence).